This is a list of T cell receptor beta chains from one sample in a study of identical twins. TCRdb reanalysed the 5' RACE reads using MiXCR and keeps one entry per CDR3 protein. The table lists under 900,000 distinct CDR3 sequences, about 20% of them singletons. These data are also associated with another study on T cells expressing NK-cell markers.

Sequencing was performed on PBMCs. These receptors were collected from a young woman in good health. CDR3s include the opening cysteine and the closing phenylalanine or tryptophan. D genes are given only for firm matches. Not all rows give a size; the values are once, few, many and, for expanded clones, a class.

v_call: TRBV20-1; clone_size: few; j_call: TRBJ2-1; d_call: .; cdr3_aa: CSARVPINSYNEQFF; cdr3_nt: TGCAGTGCTAGAGTTCCGATTAACTCCTACAATGAGCAGTTCTTC
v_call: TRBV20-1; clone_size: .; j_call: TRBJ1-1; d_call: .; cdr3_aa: CSAPVQINTEAFF; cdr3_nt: TGCAGTGCTCCCGTCCAGATTAACACTGAAGCTTTCTTT
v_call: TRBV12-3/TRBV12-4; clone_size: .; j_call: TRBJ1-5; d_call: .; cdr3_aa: CASSSQIWQPQHF; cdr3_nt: TGTGCCAGCAGTTCCCAAATTTGGCAGCCCCAGCATTTT
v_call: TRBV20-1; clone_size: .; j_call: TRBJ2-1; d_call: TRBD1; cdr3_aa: CSAGRQGKDEQFF; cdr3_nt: TGCAGTGCTGGGAGACAGGGGAAGGATGAGCAGTTCTTC
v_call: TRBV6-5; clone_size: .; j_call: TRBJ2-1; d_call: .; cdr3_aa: CASSLGGYLNEQFF; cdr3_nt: TGTGCCAGCAGTTTGGGGGGCTATTTGAATGAGCAGTTCTTC
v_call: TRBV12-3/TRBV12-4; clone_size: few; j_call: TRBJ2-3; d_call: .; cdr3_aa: CASSLSWHTDTQYF; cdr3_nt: TGTGCCAGCAGTTTGTCGTGGCACACAGATACGCAGTATTTT
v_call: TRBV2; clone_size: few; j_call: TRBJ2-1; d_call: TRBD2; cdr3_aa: CAISIDPLAGGSNEQFF; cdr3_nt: TGTGCCATCTCAATAGACCCTCTAGCGGGGGGATCCAATGAGCAGTTCTTC
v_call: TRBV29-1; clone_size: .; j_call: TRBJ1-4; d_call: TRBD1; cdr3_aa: CSVQGGPAVGEKLFF; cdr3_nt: TGCAGCGTACAGGGGGGCCCGGCCGTCGGTGAAAAACTGTTTTTT
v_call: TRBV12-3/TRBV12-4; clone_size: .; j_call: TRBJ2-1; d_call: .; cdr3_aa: CASSFGGDYNEQFF; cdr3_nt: TGTGCCAGCAGTTTTGGCGGGGACTACAATGAGCAGTTCTTC
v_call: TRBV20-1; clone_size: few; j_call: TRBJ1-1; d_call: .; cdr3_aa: CSASGQEGAFF; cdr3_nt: TGCAGTGCCTCCGGCCAGGAAGGAGCTTTCTTT
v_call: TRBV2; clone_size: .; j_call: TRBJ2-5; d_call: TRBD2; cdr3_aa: CASSSPTSGEETQYF; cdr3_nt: TGTGCCAGCAGTTCTCCCACTAGCGGCGAAGAGACCCAGTACTTC